This TCR beta chain was retrieved from a study of immune heterogeneity within non-small cell lung tumors. CDR3 length equals 13 residues. CDR1 SGHRS and CDR2 YFSETQ come from the germline V gene. V shed 3 bases and J 3 bases; nucleotides not matched to a gene: 0. Template input was genomic DNA from bulk tumor (roughly 630 ng per sample). Several biopsies were spaced far apart within each primary tumor and obtained as surgery took place. Patients with untreated, newly diagnosed non-small cell lung cancer underwent curative surgery. A multiplex PCR containing 32 V primers and 13 J primers was used to amplify TCR beta CDR3. TCRdb ran MiXCR on the multiplex PCR reads and lists one entry per CDR3 protein. The sample has more than 3,000 distinct CDR3 sequences, 27% seen once. This clonotype appeared a few times.

The V call is TRBV5-1, the J call TRBJ2-1, with 7 bases lining up with TRBD1. The sequencing input was lung tumor tissue. The receptor comes from a man aged 60 to 69 with non-small cell lung cancer. For the CDR3, the DNA is TGCGCCAGCAGCTGGGACAGCTACAATGAGCAGTTCTTC. Translation: CASSWDSYNEQFF.